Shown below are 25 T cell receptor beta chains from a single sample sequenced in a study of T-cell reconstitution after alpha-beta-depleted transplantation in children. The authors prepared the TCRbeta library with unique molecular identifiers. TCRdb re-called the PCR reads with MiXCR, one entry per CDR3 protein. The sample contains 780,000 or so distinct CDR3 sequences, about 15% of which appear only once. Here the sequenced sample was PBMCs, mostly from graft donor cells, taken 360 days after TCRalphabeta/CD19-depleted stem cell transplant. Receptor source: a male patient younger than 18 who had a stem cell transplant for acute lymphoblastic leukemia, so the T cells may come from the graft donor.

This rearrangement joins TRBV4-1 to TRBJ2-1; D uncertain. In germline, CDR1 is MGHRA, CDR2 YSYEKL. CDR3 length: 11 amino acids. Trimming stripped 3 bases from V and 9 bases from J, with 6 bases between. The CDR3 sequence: CASSHDSEQFF. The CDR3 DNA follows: TGCGCCAGCAGCCACGATAGTGAGCAGTTCTTC.

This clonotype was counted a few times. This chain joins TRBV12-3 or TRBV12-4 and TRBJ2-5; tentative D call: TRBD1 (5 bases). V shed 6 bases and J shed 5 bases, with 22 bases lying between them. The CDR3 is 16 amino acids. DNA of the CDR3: TGTGCCAGCAGCCCGGGTAGGGGCTCCCTTAGGGAGACCCAGTACTTC. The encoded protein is CASSPGRGSLRETQYF.

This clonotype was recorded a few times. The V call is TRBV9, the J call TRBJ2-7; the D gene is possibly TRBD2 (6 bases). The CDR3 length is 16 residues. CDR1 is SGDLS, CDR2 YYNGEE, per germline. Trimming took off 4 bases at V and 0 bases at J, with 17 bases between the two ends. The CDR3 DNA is TGTGCCAGCAGCCTTGGGGCCGGGAGTGTCTCCTACGAGCAGTACTTC. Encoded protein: CASSLGAGSVSYEQYF. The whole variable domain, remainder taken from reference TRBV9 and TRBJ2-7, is DSGVTQTPKHLITATGQRVTLRCSPRSGDLSVYWYQQSLDQGLQFLIQYYNGEERAKGNILERFSAQQFPDLHSELNLSSLELGDSALYFCASSLGAGSVSYEQYFGPGTRLTVT.

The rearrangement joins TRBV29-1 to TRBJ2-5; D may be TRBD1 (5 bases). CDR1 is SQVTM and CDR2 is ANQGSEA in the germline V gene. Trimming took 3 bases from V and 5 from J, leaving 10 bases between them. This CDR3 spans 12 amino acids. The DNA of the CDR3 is TGCAGCGTTGATTTTGGGGCTGAGACCCAGTACTTC. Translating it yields CSVDFGAETQYF.

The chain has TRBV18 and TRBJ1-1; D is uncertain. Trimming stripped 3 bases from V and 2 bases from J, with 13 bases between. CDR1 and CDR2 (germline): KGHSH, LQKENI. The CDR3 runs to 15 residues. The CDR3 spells CASSPGPSSNTEAFF. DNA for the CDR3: TGTGCCAGCTCACCCGGGCCGTCTTCAAACACTGAAGCTTTCTTT.

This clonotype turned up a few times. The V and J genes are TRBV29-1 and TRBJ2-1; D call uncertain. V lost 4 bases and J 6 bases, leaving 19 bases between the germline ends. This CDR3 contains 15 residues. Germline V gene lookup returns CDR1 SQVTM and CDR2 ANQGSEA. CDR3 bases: TGCAGCGTTGCTGGCAGGCCGTCCAACACCAATGAGCAGTTCTTC. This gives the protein CSVAGRPSNTNEQFF.

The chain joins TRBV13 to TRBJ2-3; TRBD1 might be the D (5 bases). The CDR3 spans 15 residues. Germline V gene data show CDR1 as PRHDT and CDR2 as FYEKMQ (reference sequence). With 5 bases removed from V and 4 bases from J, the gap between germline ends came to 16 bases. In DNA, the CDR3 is TGTGCCAGCAGCCCAGAAAACAGGAGAGCAGATACGCAGTATTTT. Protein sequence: CASSPENRRADTQYF.

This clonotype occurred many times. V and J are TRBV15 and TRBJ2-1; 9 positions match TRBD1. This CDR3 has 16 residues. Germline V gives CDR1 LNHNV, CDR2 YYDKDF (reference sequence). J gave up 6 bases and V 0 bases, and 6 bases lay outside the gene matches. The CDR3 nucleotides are TGTGCCACCAGCAGAGATGTAGCGACAGGGGGCAATGAGCAGTTCTTC. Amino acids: CATSRDVATGGNEQFF.

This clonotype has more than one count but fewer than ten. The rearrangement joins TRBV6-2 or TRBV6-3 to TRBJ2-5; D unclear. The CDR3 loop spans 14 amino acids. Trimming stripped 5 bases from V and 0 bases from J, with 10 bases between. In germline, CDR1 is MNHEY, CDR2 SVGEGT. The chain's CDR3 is CASSGDGYQETQYF. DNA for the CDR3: TGTGCCAGCAGTGGCGACGGTTACCAAGAGACCCAGTACTTC.

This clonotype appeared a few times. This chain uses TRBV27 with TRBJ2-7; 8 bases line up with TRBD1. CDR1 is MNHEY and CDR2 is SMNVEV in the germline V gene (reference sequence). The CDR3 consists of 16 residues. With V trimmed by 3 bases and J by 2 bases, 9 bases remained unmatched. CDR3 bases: TGTGCCAGCAGTTTCCCTACCGGGACAGGACCCTACGAGCAGTACTTC. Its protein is CASSFPTGTGPYEQYF.

CDR3 in DNA: TGCAGTGCTAGAGGGCTAGCGGGAGCCTTAAGAAACATTCAGTACTTC. Translating gives CSARGLAGALRNIQYF. This chain connects TRBV20-1 to TRBJ2-4; 10 bases match TRBD2. This CDR3 is 16 amino acids long. Germline V CDR1 and CDR2: DFQATT, SNEGSKA (reference sequence). After removal of 1 base from V and 6 bases from J, the junction contained 9 bases not matched to a gene.

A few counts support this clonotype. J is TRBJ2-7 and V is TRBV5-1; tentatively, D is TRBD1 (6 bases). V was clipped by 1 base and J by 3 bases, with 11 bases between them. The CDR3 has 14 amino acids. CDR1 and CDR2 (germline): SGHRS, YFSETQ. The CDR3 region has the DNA TGCGCCAGCAGCTTGTGGGGGCGAGACTACGAGCAGTACTTC. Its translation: CASSLWGRDYEQYF.

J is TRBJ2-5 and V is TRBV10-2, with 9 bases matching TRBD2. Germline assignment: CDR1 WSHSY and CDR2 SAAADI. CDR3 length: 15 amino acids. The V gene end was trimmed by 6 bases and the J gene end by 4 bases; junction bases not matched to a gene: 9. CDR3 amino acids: CASSALAGRGETQYF. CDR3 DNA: TGCGCCAGCAGCGCCCTAGCGGGAAGGGGAGAGACCCAGTACTTC.

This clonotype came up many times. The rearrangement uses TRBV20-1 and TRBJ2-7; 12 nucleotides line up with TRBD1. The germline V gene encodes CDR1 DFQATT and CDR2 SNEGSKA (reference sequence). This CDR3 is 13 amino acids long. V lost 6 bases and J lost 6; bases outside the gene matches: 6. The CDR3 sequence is CSAFRDRGPEQYF. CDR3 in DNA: TGCAGTGCGTTCCGGGACAGGGGGCCCGAGCAGTACTTC.

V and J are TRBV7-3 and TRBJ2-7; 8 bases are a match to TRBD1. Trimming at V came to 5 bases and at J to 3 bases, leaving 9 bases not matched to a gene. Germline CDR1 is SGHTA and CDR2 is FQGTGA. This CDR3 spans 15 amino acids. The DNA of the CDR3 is TGTGCCAGCAGCCCTACAGGGGGGACCGACTACGAGCAGTACTTC. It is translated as CASSPTGGTDYEQYF.

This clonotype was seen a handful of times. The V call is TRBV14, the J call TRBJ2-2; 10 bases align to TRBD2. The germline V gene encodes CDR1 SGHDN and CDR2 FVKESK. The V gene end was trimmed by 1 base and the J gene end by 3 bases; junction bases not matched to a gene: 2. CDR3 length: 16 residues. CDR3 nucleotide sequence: TGTGCCAGCAGCCAAGGTCTAGCGGGGGACACCGGGGAGCTGTTTTTT. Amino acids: CASSQGLAGDTGELFF.

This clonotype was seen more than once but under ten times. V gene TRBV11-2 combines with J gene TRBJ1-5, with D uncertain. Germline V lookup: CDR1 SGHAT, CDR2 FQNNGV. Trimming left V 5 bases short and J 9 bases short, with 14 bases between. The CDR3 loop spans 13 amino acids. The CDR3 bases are TGTGCCAGCAGCCCCTCCGTAGGCGGGCCCCAGCATTTT. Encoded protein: CASSPSVGGPQHF.

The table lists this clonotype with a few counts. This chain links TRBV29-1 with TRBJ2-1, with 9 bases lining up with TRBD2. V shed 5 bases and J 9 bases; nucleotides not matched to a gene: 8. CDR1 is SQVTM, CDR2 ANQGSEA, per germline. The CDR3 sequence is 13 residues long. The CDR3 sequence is CSVPREGLREQFF. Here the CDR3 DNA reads TGCAGCGTTCCGCGGGAGGGCCTCCGTGAGCAGTTCTTC.

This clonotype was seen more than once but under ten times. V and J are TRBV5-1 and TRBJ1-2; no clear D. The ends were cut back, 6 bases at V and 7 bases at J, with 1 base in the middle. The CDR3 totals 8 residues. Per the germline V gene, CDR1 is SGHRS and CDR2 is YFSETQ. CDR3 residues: CASTGYTF. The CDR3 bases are TGCGCCAGCACTGGCTACACCTTC.

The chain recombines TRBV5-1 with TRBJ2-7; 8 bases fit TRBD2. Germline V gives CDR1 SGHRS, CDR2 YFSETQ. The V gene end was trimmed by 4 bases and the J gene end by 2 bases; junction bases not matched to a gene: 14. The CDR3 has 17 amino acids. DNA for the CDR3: TGCGCCAGCAGCCATTTCTCACTAGCGGCGCCCCCCTACGAGCAGTACTTC. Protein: CASSHFSLAAPPYEQYF.

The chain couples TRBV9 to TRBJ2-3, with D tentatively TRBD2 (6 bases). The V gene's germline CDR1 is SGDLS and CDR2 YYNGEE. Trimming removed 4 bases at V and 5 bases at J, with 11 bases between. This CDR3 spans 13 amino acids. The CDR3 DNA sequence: TGTGCCAGCAGCCAGGAGGGGATAGATACGCAGTATTTT. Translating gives CASSQEGIDTQYF.

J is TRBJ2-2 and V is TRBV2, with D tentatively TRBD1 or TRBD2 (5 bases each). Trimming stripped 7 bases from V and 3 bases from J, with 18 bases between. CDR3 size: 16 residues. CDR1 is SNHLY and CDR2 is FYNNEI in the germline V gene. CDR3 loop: CASTLMRGVDTGELFF. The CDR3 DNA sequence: TGTGCCAGCACCCTGATGAGAGGGGTGGACACCGGGGAGCTGTTTTTT. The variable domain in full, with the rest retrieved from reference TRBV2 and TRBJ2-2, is EPEVTQTPSHQVTQMGQEVILRCVPISNHLYFYWYRQILGQKVEFLVSFYNNEISEKSEIFDDQFSVERPDGSNFTLKIRSTKLEDSAMYFCASTLMRGVDTGELFFGEGSRLTVL.

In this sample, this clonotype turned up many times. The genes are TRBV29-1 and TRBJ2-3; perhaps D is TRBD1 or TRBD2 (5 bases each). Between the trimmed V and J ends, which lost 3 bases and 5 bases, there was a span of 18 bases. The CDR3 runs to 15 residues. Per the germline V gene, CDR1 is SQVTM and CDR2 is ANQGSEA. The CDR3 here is CSVESTRGRQDTQYF. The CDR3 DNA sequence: TGCAGCGTTGAGAGCACGAGGGGCCGCCAAGATACGCAGTATTTT.

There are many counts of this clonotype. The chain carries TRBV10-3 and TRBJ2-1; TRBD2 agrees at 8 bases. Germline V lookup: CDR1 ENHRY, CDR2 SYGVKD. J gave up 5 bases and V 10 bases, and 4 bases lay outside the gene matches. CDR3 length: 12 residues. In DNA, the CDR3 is TGTGCCACACAGCGGGAGAACAATGAGCAGTTCTTC. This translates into CATQRENNEQFF.

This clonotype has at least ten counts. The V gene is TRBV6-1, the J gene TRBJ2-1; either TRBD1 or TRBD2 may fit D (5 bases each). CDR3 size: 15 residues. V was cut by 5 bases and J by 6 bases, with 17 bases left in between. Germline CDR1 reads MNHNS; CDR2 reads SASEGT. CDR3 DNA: TGTGCCAGCAGTCGAGGGGTTAGCGAGTTCAATGAGCAGTTCTTC. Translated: CASSRGVSEFNEQFF.